The 17 T cell receptor beta chains below come from one sample, sequenced in a study of T cells in Graves' hyperthyroidism and ophthalmopathy. RNA transcripts gave rise to amplified TCR beta CDR3 regions. HTBI primers were employed in a first-round RT-PCR of the TCR CDR3. From the multiplex PCR reads, TCRdb called clonotypes with MiXCR, one entry per CDR3 protein. The sample carries 300,000 to 450,000 distinct CDR3 sequences, approximately 14% recorded once. Sequencing was performed on blood. Receptors originate from a young woman with Graves' hyperthyroidism that later progressed to Graves' ophthalmopathy.

This clonotype was seen ten or more times. The rearrangement joins TRBV11-2 to TRBJ2-1, with TRBD2 matching over 7 bases. V shed 5 bases and J 10 bases; nucleotides not matched to a gene: 8. Per germline, CDR1 SGHAT and CDR2 FQNNGV. This CDR3 has 13 amino acids. The chain's CDR3 is CASSPILAREQFF. The CDR3 bases are TGTGCCAGCAGCCCTATACTAGCGAGAGAGCAGTTCTTC.

V gene TRBV5-1 combines with J gene TRBJ2-3, with a weak D call TRBD1 (7 bases). Germline CDR1 and CDR2: SGHRS and YFSETQ. Trimming stripped 7 bases from V and 6 bases from J, with 15 bases between. CDR3 length: 13 amino acids. CDR3 nucleotides: TGCGCCAGCCGGGGGACAGTTCGCGATACGCAGTATTTT. Residues: CASRGTVRDTQYF.

Comments on this clonotype: The junction departs from the called germline gene at one end, perhaps through a read error. This chain uses TRBV5-1 with TRBJ1-2; TRBD1 agrees at 9 bases. Germline lookup yields CDR1 SGHRS and CDR2 YFSETQ. The CDR3 totals 15 residues. The CDR3 protein is CTSSLGQGLGDGYTF. DNA for the CDR3: TGCACCAGCAGCTTGGGACAGGGTCTTGGTGATGGCTACACCTTC.

This clonotype was counted at least ten times. The chain has TRBV27 and TRBJ2-1; 9 bases are shared with TRBD2. This CDR3 contains 16 residues. V shed 1 base and J 8 bases; nucleotides not matched to a gene: 9. Germline loops: CDR1 MNHEY, CDR2 SMNVEV (reference sequence). CDR3: CASSLLASGKWYEQFF. The CDR3 bases are TGTGCCAGCAGTTTATTGGCTAGCGGGAAATGGTATGAGCAGTTCTTC.

This clonotype occurred many times. V and J are TRBV6-2 or TRBV6-3 and TRBJ2-1; no clear D. The length of the CDR3 is 17 residues. Trimming pared 0 bases from V and 0 bases from J, leaving 12 bases between. CDR1 and CDR2 from the germline V gene are MNHEY and SVGEGT. The CDR3 loop is CASSYSIGTSSYNEQFF. DNA for the CDR3: TGTGCCAGCAGTTACTCGATTGGCACGAGCTCCTACAATGAGCAGTTCTTC.

The sample holds many counts of this clonotype. The chain has TRBV28 and TRBJ1-6; 7 bases map to TRBD1. The germline gives CDR1 MDHEN, CDR2 SYDVKM. Losses at the gene ends were 4 bases for V and 5 bases for J; bases not matched to a gene: 2. The CDR3 loop spans 14 amino acids. The CDR3 sequence is CASSSGTDNSPLHF. The CDR3 DNA is TGTGCCAGCAGTTCCGGGACAGATAATTCACCCCTCCACTTT.

The chain recombines TRBV29-1 with TRBJ2-3, with D unclear. Germline values: CDR1 SQVTM, CDR2 ANQGSEA. V shed 3 bases and J shed 5 bases, with 6 bases lying between them. The CDR3 extends over 11 amino acids. The CDR3 is CSVDAQDTQYF. The CDR3 DNA follows: TGCAGCGTTGATGCGCAAGATACGCAGTATTTT.

This clonotype was seen many times. The DNA for the CDR3 is TGTGCCAGCAGCTTAGCGCCTAGCGGGAGGCCTCAAGAGACCCAGTACTTC. This translates into CASSLAPSGRPQETQYF. V gene TRBV11-2 combines with J gene TRBJ2-5, with 11 bases that match TRBD2. Per the germline V gene, CDR1 is SGHAT and CDR2 is FQNNGV. This CDR3 has 17 residues. The V and J ends lost 1 base and 2 bases, in that order; junction bases with no gene match: 6.

This clonotype was seen only a few times. The V and J genes are TRBV28 and TRBJ2-2; 7 bases fit TRBD2. With 6 bases clipped from V and 3 bases from J, the junction kept 10 bases outside the gene matches. This CDR3 has 16 amino acids. Germline CDR1 and CDR2: MDHEN and SYDVKM. This CDR3 reads CASRSFTRGDTGELFF. CDR3 bases: TGTGCCAGCAGAAGTTTCACACGGGGGGACACCGGGGAGCTGTTTTTT.

This clonotype was detected only a few times. The V call is TRBV20-1, the J call TRBJ2-1; D unresolved. From germline, CDR1 is DFQATT and CDR2 SNEGSKA (reference sequence). V was shortened by 1 base and J by 4 bases, with 14 bases between the two germline ends. There are 15 residues in the CDR3. Here the CDR3 DNA reads TGCAGTGCTAGAGGCTTTGGCGGAATATACAATGAGCAGTTCTTC. Its translation: CSARGFGGIYNEQFF.

This clonotype was seen many times. The chain uses TRBV2 and TRBJ2-7; 8 bases agree with TRBD1. The germline gives CDR1 SNHLY, CDR2 FYNNEI. V gave up 4 bases and J gave up 4 bases; unmatched junction bases: 3. CDR3 length: 13 amino acids. The CDR3 loop is CASSGDRGYEQYF. CDR3 coding DNA: TGTGCCAGCAGTGGCGACAGGGGTTACGAGCAGTACTTC.

A few counts support this clonotype. The chain joins TRBV27 to TRBJ1-6; 9 bases are a match to TRBD1. Trimming at V came to 5 bases and at J to 7 bases, leaving 27 bases not matched to a gene. Germline CDR1 and CDR2: MNHEY and SMNVEV (reference sequence). The CDR3 has 22 amino acids. CDR3 coding DNA: TGTGCCAGCAGTCTATGGGGGACAGGGAGACTTAGTGTCGAGGCCAGGAATTCACCCCTCCACTTT. Its translation is CASSLWGTGRLSVEARNSPLHF.

The chain couples TRBV5-1 to TRBJ1-2, with D hard to call. The germline V gene encodes CDR1 SGHRS and CDR2 YFSETQ. There are 13 residues in the CDR3. V was trimmed by 5 bases and J by 5 bases, leaving 13 bases between them. The CDR3 spells CASRSDIDYGYTF. The CDR3 DNA follows: TGCGCCAGCAGATCCGACATCGATTATGGCTACACCTTC.

This clonotype was observed many times. The chain carries TRBV29-1 and TRBJ2-5; no definite D call. CDR1 is SQVTM and CDR2 is ANQGSEA in the germline V gene. V was clipped by 3 bases and J by 2 bases, with 13 bases between them. CDR3 length: 14 residues. The CDR3 loop is CSVDGQLSQETQYF. DNA of the CDR3: TGCAGCGTTGATGGTCAGTTGTCGCAAGAGACCCAGTACTTC. Drawing the rest from reference TRBV29-1 and TRBJ2-5, the complete variable domain is SAVISQKPSRDICQRGTSLTIQCQVDSQVTMMFWYRQQPGQSLTLIATANQGSEATYESGFVIDKFPISRPNLTFSTLTVSNMSPEDSSIYLCSVDGQLSQETQYFGPGTRLLVL.

This clonotype was seen at least ten times. The chain is built from TRBV3-1 and TRBJ2-2; D might be TRBD2 (5 bases). V lost 0 bases to trimming and J lost 7 bases, with 9 bases between them. The CDR3 is made up of 14 amino acids. The germline V gene has CDR1 LGHDT and CDR2 YNNKEL (reference sequence). CDR3 bases: TGTGCCAGCAGCCAAGAACTAGGACGCGGGGAGCTGTTTTTT. As protein: CASSQELGRGELFF.

The chain recombines TRBV4-2 with TRBJ1-5; D gene unclear. CDR1 LGHNA and CDR2 YNFKEQ come from the germline V gene. The CDR3 runs to 15 residues. Trimming took off 0 bases at V and 6 bases at J, with 12 bases between the two ends. This CDR3 is CASSQEYPTGQPQHF. Written as DNA, the CDR3 is TGTGCCAGCAGCCAAGAATACCCAACGGGTCAGCCCCAGCATTTT.

This clonotype was seen only a few times. The chain couples TRBV6-5 to TRBJ1-5; D gene uncertain. V shed 2 bases and J shed 6 bases, with 11 bases lying between them. This CDR3 comprises 14 residues. CDR1 and CDR2 from the germline V gene are MNHEY and SVGAGI. The CDR3 loop reads CASSYGGDGQPQHF. DNA of the CDR3: TGTGCCAGCAGTTACGGCGGGGATGGTCAGCCCCAGCATTTT.